This T cell receptor (beta chain) was obtained from a study of cytomegalovirus exposure and HLA in healthy donors. Study results and limitations: The authors considered a cluster of highly shared sequence variants likely to be a sequencing artifact.

Concerning this clone itself: Its antigen is undetermined.

In the PCR, 60 Vbeta and 13 Jbeta primers were used. The method was immunoSEQ multiplex PCR; TCRdb's version includes in-frame clones alone and lacks a portion of them. The sample shows about 140,000 clones, 77% of them seen only once. V was clipped by 4 bases and J by 5 bases; unmatched bases: 6. This CDR3 has 16 amino acids. The germline gives CDR1 MNHNS, CDR2 SASEGT. The chain recombines TRBV6-1 with TRBJ2-1, with TRBD2 matching over 12 bases. Sequencing was done on a sample of PBMCs. The sequence came from a male donor in good health and CMV-seronegative. The CDR3 DNA follows: TGTGCCAGCAGTGGAAGACTAGCGGGGGAGAACAATGAGCAGTTCTTC. This encodes CASSGRLAGENNEQFF.